These 23 T cell receptor beta chains originate from one sample sequenced in a study of molecular identifiers for immune sequencing clone quantification. MiXCR was run by TCRdb on the PCR reads, yielding one entry per CDR3 protein. This sample yields 600,000 to 650,000 distinct CDR3 sequences, of which just under 20% are seen a single time; roughly 0.83% belongs to the top ten. Sequences were obtained from naive CD8+ T cells from blood, with Jurkat cell RNA spiked in. Subset here: FACS-sorted CD8+CD4-CCR7+CD45RA+ naive T cells. The receptors were gathered from a human donor in good health. Some libraries in this study had Jurkat cell RNA spiked in.

Comment on this clonotype: This may be a read error: a much more frequent sequence differs by one nucleotide. The J gene is TRBJ1-5, the V gene TRBV12-3 or TRBV12-4, with 8 bases fitting TRBD1. The CDR3 is 16 amino acids. V lost 9 bases and J lost 2; bases outside the gene matches: 12. The DNA for the CDR3 is TGTGCCAGAAGCATAACAGGGGGGGATGGCAATCAGCCCCAGCATTTT. Residues: CARSITGGDGNQPQHF.

This chain connects TRBV10-2 to TRBJ2-5, with D tentatively TRBD1 (7 bases). There are 15 residues in the CDR3. Germline assignment: CDR1 WSHSY and CDR2 SAAADI. The V gene lost 7 bases and the J gene lost 4 bases, with 19 bases spanning the gap. The CDR3, as DNA: TGCGCCAGCACCGAAGGTAGGGGGCGGGGAGAGACCCAGTACTTC. Protein: CASTEGRGRGETQYF.

This clonotype was seen more than once but under ten times. The genes are TRBV12-3 or TRBV12-4 and TRBJ2-3, with TRBD1 as a possible D gene (5 bases). The CDR3 has 15 residues. V dropped 3 bases and J dropped 1 base, with 11 bases sitting between them. The CDR3 region is CASSFALGGTDTQYF. The CDR3 region has the DNA TGTGCCAGCAGTTTCGCCCTAGGGGGCACAGATACGCAGTATTTT.

This clonotype has a count of ten or more. J is TRBJ1-1 and V is TRBV7-9, with a possible D match to TRBD1 (6 bases). V lost 0 bases and J 4 bases, leaving 9 bases between the germline ends. The CDR3 sequence is 14 residues long. The V gene's germline CDR1 is SEHNR and CDR2 FQNEAQ (reference sequence). CDR3 residues: CASSLALGGTEAFF. In nucleotides, the CDR3 is TGTGCCAGCAGCTTAGCGTTAGGGGGCACTGAAGCTTTCTTT.

In regard to this clonotype: A read error is possible here, since a much larger clone lies one base away. In DNA, the CDR3 is TGTGCCAGCGGCTTGGTCGCTACAGGGTTCGACGAGCAGTACTTC. Encoded protein: CASGLVATGFDEQYF. V usage is TRBV5-3 and J usage is TRBJ2-7; TRBD1 might be the D (6 bases). TRBV5-3 is assigned to the ORF class and has an uncertain function. The CDR3 spans 15 residues. The ends were cut back, 8 bases at V and 5 bases at J, with 23 bases in the middle.

Concerning this clonotype: A clone one base away is much larger, so this may be a read error. V is TRBV12-3 or TRBV12-4 and J is TRBJ2-5; TRBD2 matches 11 bases. This CDR3 has 16 residues. The CDR3 is CASSFPSGGPGETLYF. The CDR3 DNA is TGTGCCAGCAGTTTCCCTAGCGGGGGGCCCGGAGAGACCCTGTACTTC.

In this sample, this clonotype turned up a few times. The CDR3 sequence is CSASGLAANNEQFF. In nucleotides, the CDR3 is TGCAGTGCCAGCGGACTAGCGGCGAACAATGAGCAGTTCTTC. The chain recombines TRBV20-1 with TRBJ2-1; 10 bases are a match to TRBD2. Germline V gene sequence: CDR1 DFQATT, CDR2 SNEGSKA (reference sequence). The CDR3 is 14 amino acids. The trim removed 6 bases at V and 5 bases at J, leaving 7 bases unmatched.

In this sample, this clonotype turned up many times. The chain is built from TRBV7-2 and TRBJ2-7, with unresolved D. Trimming cost V 0 bases and J 6 bases, with 18 bases left between them. CDR1 is SGHTA, CDR2 FQGNSA, per germline. This CDR3 contains 16 residues. CDR3 coding DNA: TGTGCCAGCAGCTTAGCCCCGGCAGGTGACGTTTTCGAGCAGTACTTC. Protein sequence: CASSLAPAGDVFEQYF.

As concerns this clonotype: A read error may explain this, as a much larger clone is one base away. The chain combines TRBV19 with TRBJ2-3; no firm D call. Germline CDR1 LNHDA, CDR2 SQIVND (reference sequence). There are 14 residues in the CDR3. V was trimmed by 3 bases and J by 2 bases, leaving 9 bases between them. DNA for the CDR3: TGTGCCAGTAGTATGAGGCAGGCCACAGATACGCAGTATTTT. It specifies CASSMRQATDTQYF.

The V call is TRBV20-1, the J call TRBJ2-1; TRBD1 matches at 10 bases. This CDR3 is 15 amino acids long. Unmatched junction bases numbered 9, after V lost 2 bases and J lost 8 bases. The germline V gene has CDR1 DFQATT and CDR2 SNEGSKA (reference sequence). CDR3 coding DNA: TGCAGTGCTAGAAAATTGACTGGACAGGGGGATGAGCAGTTCTTC. Amino acids: CSARKLTGQGDEQFF.

This clonotype was detected ten times or more. The chain uses TRBV7-9 and TRBJ2-7; D is possibly TRBD1 (5 bases). V lost 0 bases and J 6 bases, leaving 12 bases between the germline ends. The CDR3 is 14 amino acids. The germline V gene encodes CDR1 SEHNR and CDR2 FQNEAQ (reference sequence). The CDR3: CASSLARQGTEQYF. The CDR3 DNA reads as TGTGCCAGCAGCTTAGCGAGGCAGGGTACCGAGCAGTACTTC.

This clonotype was seen repeatedly, ten times or more. This sequence joins TRBV4-1 and TRBJ2-7; no clear D gene. Germline-derived CDR1 and CDR2 are MGHRA and YSYEKL. With 0 bases removed from V and 7 bases from J, the gap between germline ends came to 10 bases. The CDR3 contains 13 residues. CDR3: CASSQDRLVEQYF. The CDR3 DNA follows: TGCGCCAGCAGCCAAGATCGTTTAGTGGAGCAGTACTTC.

This clonotype was detected a few times. This may be a read error: a much more frequent sequence differs by one nucleotide. The rearrangement uses TRBV9 and TRBJ1-5; no reliable D call. This CDR3 spans 14 amino acids. CDR1 SGDLS and CDR2 YYNGEE come from the germline V gene. The CDR3 protein is CASSVDGLDQLQHF. In DNA, the CDR3 is TGTGCCAGCAGCGTAGATGGTCTGGATCAGCTCCAGCATTTT.

This clonotype was observed many times. This sequence joins TRBV5-1 and TRBJ2-1; 7 bases line up with TRBD2. The CDR3 totals 16 residues. Germline values: CDR1 SGHRS, CDR2 YFSETQ. Trimming at V came to 1 base and at J to 4 bases, leaving 8 bases not matched to a gene. CDR3 amino acids: CASSLWSGGMYNEQFF. In nucleotides, the CDR3 is TGCGCCAGCAGCTTGTGGTCGGGAGGAATGTACAATGAGCAGTTCTTC.

This clonotype was seen repeatedly, ten times or more. This chain links TRBV12-5 with TRBJ1-1; TRBD1 aligns across 11 bases. The V gene end was trimmed by 4 bases and the J gene end by 9 bases; junction bases not matched to a gene: 4. The CDR3 sequence is 13 residues long. Looked up from germline, CDR1 is LGHNT and CDR2 is FRNRAP. The DNA for the CDR3 is TGTGCTAGTGGTTCCGGGACAGGGGGGCAAGCTTTCTTT. This translates into CASGSGTGGQAFF.

This clonotype was found a few times. This chain joins TRBV2 and TRBJ2-1, with D possibly being TRBD2 (5 bases). V gave up 3 bases and J gave up 7 bases, with 7 bases separating them. The CDR3 consists of 12 residues. Germline values: CDR1 SNHLY, CDR2 FYNNEI. The CDR3: CASSDEGNEQFF. The CDR3 DNA sequence: TGTGCCAGCAGTGATGAGGGTAATGAGCAGTTCTTC.

Ten or more counts support this clonotype. The CDR3 loop reads CASSSVSSSYEQYF. CDR3 coding DNA: TGCGCCAGCAGTTCTGTTTCCAGCTCCTACGAGCAGTACTTC. The chain combines TRBV5-1 with TRBJ2-7; D gene ambiguous. CDR1 is SGHRS and CDR2 is YFSETQ in the germline V gene. This CDR3 is built from 14 residues. V lost 5 bases to trimming and J lost 0 bases, with 12 bases between them.

The V call is TRBV27, the J call TRBJ2-1; D is undetermined. Germline CDR1 MNHEY, CDR2 SMNVEV (reference sequence). CDR3 size: 15 residues. Trimming removed 4 bases from V and 0 bases from J, with 10 bases in between. The CDR3 reads CASSSAFFSYNEQFF. CDR3 nucleotide sequence: TGTGCCAGCAGTTCAGCCTTCTTCTCCTACAATGAGCAGTTCTTC.

The rearrangement uses TRBV12-3 or TRBV12-4 and TRBJ2-1, with 9 positions matching TRBD1. The CDR3 sequence is 14 residues long. J lost 8 bases, V lost 1 base, and 3 bases had no gene match. CDR3 bases: TGTGCCAGCAGTTTAGGGGACAGGGACTATGAGCAGTTCTTC. Translating gives CASSLGDRDYEQFF.

This clonotype was recorded a few times. The V call is TRBV9, the J call TRBJ2-2, with TRBD2 identical over 9 bases. This CDR3 spans 15 amino acids. V was pared by 4 bases and J by 5 bases, with 6 bases of the junction left unmatched. Germline assignment: CDR1 SGDLS and CDR2 YYNGEE. DNA for the CDR3: TGTGCCAGCAGCACCGGGACTAGCACTACCGGGGAGCTGTTTTTT. It codes for CASSTGTSTTGELFF. Looking up the rest from reference TRBV9 and TRBJ2-2 gives the full variable domain: DSGVTQTPKHLITATGQRVTLRCSPRSGDLSVYWYQQSLDQGLQFLIQYYNGEERAKGNILERFSAQQFPDLHSELNLSSLELGDSALYFCASSTGTSTTGELFFGEGSRLTVL.

V gene TRBV27 combines with J gene TRBJ2-7; D gene unclear. The V gene lost 8 bases and the J gene lost 3 bases, with 20 bases spanning the gap. The CDR3 is made up of 15 amino acids. Looked up from germline, CDR1 is MNHEY and CDR2 is SMNVEV (reference sequence). DNA of the CDR3: TGTGCCAGCGGCCCCGTTTGGACCGGTCTCTACGAGCAGTACTTC. Amino acid sequence: CASGPVWTGLYEQYF.

This clonotype occurred many times. J is TRBJ2-7 and V is TRBV19; D is possibly TRBD2 (5 bases). The CDR3 runs to 16 residues. CDR1 and CDR2 (germline): LNHDA, SQIVND (reference sequence). V was pared by 0 bases and J by 0 bases, with 12 bases between. As DNA, the CDR3 is TGTGCCAGTAGTATAGACCACGTGGCGGGCTCCTACGAGCAGTACTTC. Its translation: CASSIDHVAGSYEQYF.

Regarding this clonotype: It may be a read error: a sequence one base away is much more abundant. The chain couples TRBV3-1 to TRBJ2-7; D is unclear. The CDR3 runs to 11 residues. Per germline, CDR1 LGHDT and CDR2 YNNKEL (reference sequence). For the CDR3, the DNA is TGTACCAGCAGCCAAGAGAACGAGCAGTACTTC. Its translation: CTSSQENEQYF.